A single sample gave rise to the 30 T cell receptor beta chains below, sequenced in a study of T cells after posttransplantation cyclophosphamide. Sequencing was performed with immunoSEQ multiplex PCR; in TCRdb, only in-frame clones are kept and a portion is missing. The profile covers about 39,000 clones, none occurring a single time. Sequenced material: PBMCs. These receptors were obtained from a woman aged 45-60 years in good health and a related stem cell transplant donor.

The chain couples TRBV5-1 to TRBJ2-1, with no clear D. Trimming pared 0 bases from V and 0 bases from J, leaving 10 bases between. In germline, CDR1 is SGHRS, CDR2 YFSETQ. There are 16 residues in the CDR3. This CDR3 is CASSLAGSSSYNEQFF. CDR3 DNA sequence: TGCGCCAGCAGCTTGGCCGGTTCATCCTCCTACAATGAGCAGTTCTTC.

This clone was detected many times. This chain connects TRBV5-1 to TRBJ2-5; TRBD1 aligns across 12 bases. Germline CDR1 reads SGHRS; CDR2 reads YFSETQ. V trimming: 7 bases; J trimming: 3 bases; junction bases outside the gene matches: 10. There are 16 residues in the CDR3. As DNA, the CDR3 is TGCGCCAGCGGACCGGGACAGGGGGCGCAGAAAGAGACCCAGTACTTC. Translating gives CASGPGQGAQKETQYF. The variable domain in full, with the rest retrieved from reference TRBV5-1 and TRBJ2-5, is KAGVTQTPRYLIKTRGQQVTLSCSPISGHRSVSWYQQTPGQGLQFLFEYFSETQRNKGNFPGRFSGRQFSNSRSEMNVSTLELGDSALYLCASGPGQGAQKETQYFGPGTRLLVL.

This clone was detected ten times or more. The CDR3 DNA is TGTGCCTCCGGGACAGTAGGGTCCGCGTTCTTC. This codes for CASGTVGSAFF. This chain connects TRBV19 to TRBJ2-1, with 7 nucleotides matching TRBD1. This CDR3 spans 11 amino acids. The germline gives CDR1 LNHDA, CDR2 SQIVND (reference sequence). Trimming cost V 11 bases and J 15 bases; bases outside gene matches: 13.

In this sample, this clone turned up many times. The V and J genes are TRBV19 and TRBJ1-1, with TRBD1 matching over 7 bases. CDR1 is LNHDA, CDR2 SQIVND, per germline (reference sequence). Trimming took 5 bases from V and 4 from J; bases not matched to a gene: 7. CDR3 size: 14 residues. CDR3 coding DNA: TGTGCCAGTAGTTCTCTACAGGGGAGCACTGAAGCTTTCTTT. Translated, it gives CASSSLQGSTEAFF.

Many counts were recorded for this clone. V usage is TRBV5-4 and J usage is TRBJ2-1; the D is unclear. Germline assignment: CDR1 SGHNT and CDR2 YYREEE (reference sequence). The CDR3 extends over 16 amino acids. Trimming removed 0 bases at V and 7 bases at J, with 17 bases between. CDR3 protein: CASSLGQANSWNEQFF. Here the CDR3 DNA reads TGTGCCAGCAGCTTGGGGCAGGCTAACAGTTGGAATGAGCAGTTCTTC.

This clone was recorded at least ten times. This chain connects TRBV5-1 to TRBJ1-1, with 9 positions matching TRBD1. Germline trimming cut 4 bases from V and 7 bases from J; bases unmatched to any gene: 11. This CDR3 contains 15 residues. Germline lookup yields CDR1 SGHRS and CDR2 YFSETQ. CDR3 protein: CASSLGTGLPREAFF. Here the CDR3 DNA reads TGCGCCAGCAGCCTCGGGACAGGGTTACCTCGTGAAGCTTTCTTT. The entire variable domain, with the rest obtained from reference TRBV5-1 and TRBJ1-1, is as follows: KAGVTQTPRYLIKTRGQQVTLSCSPISGHRSVSWYQQTPGQGLQFLFEYFSETQRNKGNFPGRFSGRQFSNSRSEMNVSTLELGDSALYLCASSLGTGLPREAFFGQGTRLTVV.

This clone was seen at least ten times. The genes are TRBV15 and TRBJ1-2, with 7 bases aligning to TRBD1. With 0 bases clipped from V and 5 bases from J, the junction kept 9 bases outside the gene matches. Germline-derived CDR1 and CDR2 are LNHNV and YYDKDF (reference sequence). The CDR3 loop spans 16 amino acids. CDR3 amino acids: CATSRDWDSPWYGYTF. CDR3 DNA: TGTGCCACCAGCAGAGATTGGGACAGTCCATGGTATGGCTACACCTTC.

This clone was seen at least ten times. V gene TRBV4-1 combines with J gene TRBJ2-3; 8 bases are shared with TRBD2. The germline V gene encodes CDR1 MGHRA and CDR2 YSYEKL. The CDR3 loop spans 17 amino acids. V dropped 1 base and J dropped 1; count of bases not matched to a gene: 7. The CDR3 nucleotides are TGCGCCAGCAGCCAAGTTCTAGCGGGCGCCGGCACAGATACGCAGTATTTT. As protein: CASSQVLAGAGTDTQYF.

This clone came up many times. The chain uses TRBV28 and TRBJ1-2, with D tentatively TRBD1 (5 bases). Trimming cost V 4 bases and J 1 base, with 19 bases left between them. The germline gives CDR1 MDHEN, CDR2 SYDVKM. The CDR3 has 17 amino acids. CDR3 sequence (DNA): TGTGCCAGCAGTTCAAAGCAGGGCCATCTGAATAACTATGGCTACACCTTC. Encoded protein: CASSSKQGHLNNYGYTF.

This clone was seen many times. J is TRBJ2-7 and V is TRBV4-1, with D possibly matching TRBD1 (6 bases). V was clipped by 0 bases and J by 3 bases, with 15 bases between them. This CDR3 is 16 amino acids long. Germline V gene lookup returns CDR1 MGHRA and CDR2 YSYEKL. CDR3 loop: CASSQERTDLGYEQYF. The CDR3 bases are TGCGCCAGCAGCCAAGAGAGGACAGACCTAGGCTACGAGCAGTACTTC.

This clone was detected many times. The V gene is TRBV15, the J gene TRBJ1-4, with D maybe TRBD1 (5 bases). The ends were cut back, 0 bases at V and 8 bases at J, with 16 bases in the middle. The germline V gene has CDR1 LNHNV and CDR2 YYDKDF (reference sequence). The CDR3 loop spans 16 amino acids. The CDR3 DNA is TGTGCCACCAGCAGAGATTCCCCCGACAGTGGCGAAAAACTGTTTTTT. This translates into CATSRDSPDSGEKLFF.

This clone has a count of ten or more. This chain joins TRBV19 and TRBJ1-5, with 7 bases that match TRBD1. The V gene end was trimmed by 7 bases and the J gene end by 0 bases; junction bases not matched to a gene: 3. From germline, CDR1 is LNHDA and CDR2 SQIVND (reference sequence). The CDR3 sequence is 14 residues long. The CDR3 region is CASNKGASNQPQHF. The CDR3 DNA is TGTGCCAGTAACAAGGGGGCTAGCAATCAGCCCCAGCATTTT.

This clone showed up many times. The J gene is TRBJ2-7, the V gene TRBV28, with D unresolved. Deletions cut 6 bases from V and 3 bases from J, with 9 bases between. The CDR3 covers 12 residues. CDR1 and CDR2 from the germline V gene are MDHEN and SYDVKM. The CDR3 sequence is CASSRSDYEQYF. The DNA for the CDR3 is TGTGCCAGCAGCCGATCAGACTACGAGCAGTACTTC.

The sample holds many counts of this clone. The genes are TRBV7-2 and TRBJ1-1; D is uncertain. The V gene lost 0 bases and the J gene lost 0 bases, with 11 bases spanning the gap. Germline V gene lookup returns CDR1 SGHTA and CDR2 FQGNSA. The CDR3 sequence is 16 residues long. CDR3 loop: CASSLAAGTMNTEAFF. The CDR3 nucleotides are TGTGCCAGCAGCTTAGCAGCAGGCACCATGAACACTGAAGCTTTCTTT. The variable domain in full, with the rest retrieved from reference TRBV7-2 and TRBJ1-1, is GAGVSQSPSNKVTEKGKDVELRCDPISGHTALYWYRQSLGQGLEFLIYFQGNSAPDKSGLPSDRFSAERTGGSVSTLTIQRTQQEDSAVYLCASSLAAGTMNTEAFFGQGTRLTVV.

This clone has a count of ten or more. This chain uses TRBV7-6 with TRBJ2-7; unclear D gene. This CDR3 is 11 amino acids long. With 4 bases removed from V and 6 bases from J, the gap between germline ends came to 7 bases. Germline V gene sequence: CDR1 SGHVS, CDR2 FNYEAQ. The CDR3 region has the DNA TGTGCCAGCAGCTCAGGCGTCGAGCAGTACTTC. This gives the protein CASSSGVEQYF. Full variable domain (missing parts from reference TRBV7-6 and TRBJ2-7): GAGVSQSPRYKVTKRGQDVALRCDPISGHVSLYWYRQALGQGPEFLTYFNYEAQQDKSGLPNDRFSAERPEGSISTLTIQRTEQRDSAMYRCASSSGVEQYFGPGTRLTVT.

This clone occurred many times. The rearrangement links TRBV28 to TRBJ1-4, with TRBD1 identical over 8 bases. Trimming at V came to 7 bases and at J to 7 bases, leaving 17 bases not matched to a gene. The CDR3 spans 17 residues. Looked up from germline, CDR1 is MDHEN and CDR2 is SYDVKM. The CDR3: CASIPSQQGGEREKLFF. In DNA, the CDR3 is TGTGCCAGCATCCCCTCCCAACAGGGGGGTGAGCGTGAAAAACTGTTTTTT.

This clone has ten or more counts. The chain recombines TRBV28 with TRBJ1-1, with D possibly matching TRBD1 (5 bases). Deletions cut 5 bases from V and 0 bases from J, with 7 bases between. Germline CDR1 and CDR2: MDHEN and SYDVKM. The CDR3 covers 13 residues. CDR3 nucleotides: TGTGCCAGCAGTCGGGGGGTGAACACTGAAGCTTTCTTT. Amino acids: CASSRGVNTEAFF.

This clone has ten or more counts. This sequence joins TRBV28 and TRBJ2-3; the match to TRBD2 covers 9 bases. J gave up 5 bases and V 3 bases, and 6 bases lay outside the gene matches. The germline gives CDR1 MDHEN, CDR2 SYDVKM. CDR3 length: 15 amino acids. CDR3 sequence: CASSFLAGDGDTQYF. CDR3 sequence (DNA): TGTGCCAGCAGTTTTTTAGCGGGGGACGGAGATACGCAGTATTTT.

This clone has a count of ten or more. The chain uses TRBV4-2 and TRBJ2-1; TRBD1 aligns across 9 bases. The CDR3 has 16 residues. Trimming cost V 1 base and J 3 bases; bases outside gene matches: 4. Germline V gene data show CDR1 as LGHNA and CDR2 as YNFKEQ. The CDR3 here is CASSQASGQGYNEQFF. The CDR3 region has the DNA TGTGCCAGCAGCCAAGCGTCGGGACAGGGCTACAATGAGCAGTTCTTC.

At least ten counts were recorded for this clone. The CDR3: CASSFGTASTNEKLFF. CDR3 DNA sequence: TGCGCCAGCAGTTTCGGGACAGCCTCAACTAATGAAAAACTGTTTTTT. The V gene is TRBV5-1, the J gene TRBJ1-4; 7 bases align to TRBD1. Per the germline V gene, CDR1 is SGHRS and CDR2 is YFSETQ. V gave up 5 bases and J gave up 0 bases; unmatched junction bases: 7. This CDR3 is 16 amino acids long.

This clone was recorded many times. V and J are TRBV19 and TRBJ1-2; TRBD1 matches 7 bases. Per the germline V gene, CDR1 is LNHDA and CDR2 is SQIVND (reference sequence). The CDR3 consists of 15 residues. The junction had 11 bases not matched to a gene; V was cut back by 3 bases and J by 7 bases. The CDR3 is CASSMAQGVVRGYTF. In nucleotides, the CDR3 is TGTGCCAGTAGTATGGCGCAGGGGGTGGTTCGTGGCTACACCTTC. Filled out from reference TRBV19 and TRBJ1-2, the complete variable domain reads DGGITQSPKYLFRKEGQNVTLSCEQNLNHDAMYWYRQDPGQGLRLIYYSQIVNDFQKGDIAEGYSVSREKKESFPLTVTSAQKNPTAFYLCASSMAQGVVRGYTFGSGTRLTVV.

The table lists this clone with many counts. V usage is TRBV14 and J usage is TRBJ1-1; D remains unclear. Germline CDR1 is SGHDN and CDR2 is FVKESK. Trimming pared 1 base from V and 2 bases from J, leaving 8 bases between. The CDR3 is made up of 14 amino acids. DNA for the CDR3: TGTGCCAGCAGCCAAGCGGGTAGAAACACTGAAGCTTTCTTT. This encodes CASSQAGRNTEAFF.

There are many counts of this clone. CDR3 in amino acids: CASSQGSRRTYIYEQYF. The CDR3 bases are TGTGCCAGCAGCCAAGGATCCCGGAGGACTTACATATACGAGCAGTACTTC. The chain joins TRBV14 to TRBJ2-7; D may be TRBD2 (5 bases). The CDR3 sequence is 17 residues long. Germline V gene sequence: CDR1 SGHDN, CDR2 FVKESK. V gave up 1 base and J gave up 4 bases, with 20 bases separating them.

The chain couples TRBV9 to TRBJ2-5; the match to TRBD1 covers 9 bases. The CDR3 is 18 residues long. With 0 bases clipped from V and 4 bases from J, the junction kept 13 bases outside the gene matches. In germline, CDR1 is SGDLS, CDR2 YYNGEE. CDR3 sequence reads: CASSVGGAYRGQRETQYF. CDR3 sequence (DNA): TGTGCCAGCAGCGTAGGGGGGGCCTACAGGGGGCAGAGAGAGACCCAGTACTTC.

This clone has at least ten counts. The V and J genes are TRBV2 and TRBJ2-1, with 9 bases identical to TRBD2. After removal of 4 bases from V and 4 bases from J, the junction contained 2 bases not matched to a gene. Germline loops: CDR1 SNHLY, CDR2 FYNNEI. This CDR3 has 14 amino acids. CDR3 amino acids: CASSGLAGYNEQFF. Here the CDR3 DNA reads TGTGCCAGCAGTGGGCTAGCGGGGTACAATGAGCAGTTCTTC.

This clone was seen repeatedly, ten times or more. The V gene is TRBV27, the J gene TRBJ1-5; unclear D gene. Trimming shortened V by 1 base and J by 3 bases, and 10 bases separated the two germline ends. Germline lookup yields CDR1 MNHEY and CDR2 SMNVEV (reference sequence). This CDR3 comprises 15 residues. CDR3: CASSLYQANNQPQHF. The CDR3 nucleotides are TGTGCCAGCAGTTTATACCAGGCTAACAATCAGCCCCAGCATTTT.

This clone was seen many times. This chain links TRBV19 with TRBJ1-1; the D is unclear. Germline-derived CDR1 and CDR2 are LNHDA and SQIVND (reference sequence). This CDR3 spans 14 amino acids. Trimming cost V 3 bases and J 2 bases, with 10 bases left between them. CDR3 coding DNA: TGTGCCAGTAGTATTCCGGGTGTAAACACTGAAGCTTTCTTT. It yields the protein CASSIPGVNTEAFF.

The sample holds many counts of this clone. The chain couples TRBV7-8 to TRBJ2-1, with TRBD2 matching 10 bases. The germline gives CDR1 SGHVS, CDR2 FQNEAQ. This CDR3 has 16 residues. With 8 bases clipped from V and 4 bases from J, the junction kept 11 bases outside the gene matches. The CDR3 region has the DNA TGTGCCAGCGGATGGGTCATAGCGGGGGGATACAATGAGCAGTTCTTC. Residues: CASGWVIAGGYNEQFF.

In this sample, this clone turned up many times. The rearrangement links TRBV28 to TRBJ1-1; D remains unclear. Germline-derived CDR1 and CDR2 are MDHEN and SYDVKM. The V end lost 7 bases, the J end lost 7 bases, and 13 bases lay between the germline ends. The CDR3 totals 12 residues. CDR3 amino acids: CASKPHPGEAFF. The CDR3 DNA follows: TGTGCCAGCAAACCTCATCCAGGTGAAGCTTTCTTT.

This clone was seen repeatedly, ten times or more. The chain is built from TRBV19 and TRBJ2-1; no definite D call. This CDR3 has 15 residues. V was trimmed by 6 bases and J by 0 bases, leaving 12 bases between them. CDR1 is LNHDA, CDR2 SQIVND, per germline (reference sequence). The CDR3 is CASRSERGSYNEQFF. As DNA, the CDR3 is TGTGCCAGTAGGTCCGAGAGAGGCTCCTACAATGAGCAGTTCTTC.